The 10 T cell receptor beta chains presented below share a single source sample, sequenced in a study of response to subunit inactivated influenza vaccine. TCRdb reanalysed the RT-PCR reads using MiXCR and keeps one entry per CDR3 protein. The data hold 450,000 to 600,000 distinct CDR3 sequences, with more than 7% observed a single time. Specimen: PBMCs from blood, collected around 2 years after vaccination. The receptors were sampled from a man in his fifties or sixties who received an inactivated influenza vaccine.

The chain carries TRBV15 and TRBJ2-7; TRBD1 agrees at 9 bases. Per germline, CDR1 LNHNV and CDR2 YYDKDF (reference sequence). The CDR3 is 14 amino acids. The V and J ends lost 4 bases and 7 bases, in that order; junction bases with no gene match: 8. As DNA, the CDR3 is TGTGCCACCAGCACCGGGACAGGGACTGGGGAGCAGTACTTC. This sequence encodes CATSTGTGTGEQYF.

This clonotype occurred a few times. This chain links TRBV5-6 with TRBJ1-1; tentative D call: TRBD1 (6 bases). The V and J ends lost 4 bases and 4 bases respectively, with 20 bases between them. This CDR3 has 16 amino acids. Germline CDR1 is SGHDT and CDR2 is YYEEEE. CDR3 region: CASSANTQGFSTEAFF. In nucleotides, the CDR3 is TGTGCCAGCAGCGCAAATACCCAGGGGTTTAGCACTGAAGCTTTCTTT. The whole variable domain, filled in from reference TRBV5-6 and TRBJ1-1, reads DAGVTQSPTHLIKTRGQQVTLRCSPKSGHDTVSWYQQALGQGPQFIFQYYEEEERQRGNFPDRFSGHQFPNYSSELNVNALLLGDSALYLCASSANTQGFSTEAFFGQGTRLTVV.

This clonotype has just a few counts. The V gene is TRBV14, the J gene TRBJ2-1, with D perhaps TRBD1 (5 bases). The V end was cut by 3 bases, the J end by 2 bases, with 11 bases between. The CDR3 has 15 residues. The germline V gene encodes CDR1 SGHDN and CDR2 FVKESK. The CDR3 reads CASSHEDRPYNEQFF. The CDR3 bases are TGTGCCAGCAGCCACGAAGACAGACCCTACAATGAGCAGTTCTTC.

This clonotype appeared a few times. V is TRBV12-3 or TRBV12-4 and J is TRBJ1-6; D unclear. The CDR3 has 15 residues. The ends were cut back, 5 bases at V and 6 bases at J, with 14 bases in the middle. The DNA of the CDR3 is TGTGCCAGCAGTCAGAACTCGGGAGGTAATTCACCCCTCCACTTT. Its protein is CASSQNSGGNSPLHF.

A word on this clonotype: The junction and the germline gene differ at one end; a read error may be behind it. The rearrangement uses TRBV29-1 and TRBJ2-3, with D tentatively TRBD1 (6 bases). This CDR3 contains 13 residues. Germline CDR1 and CDR2: SQVTM and ANQGSEA. This chain's CDR3 is CSAETGSTDTRYF. The CDR3, as DNA: TGCAGCGCCGAAACAGGGAGCACAGATACGCGGTATTTT.

J is TRBJ1-4 and V is TRBV4-3, with D possibly matching TRBD1 (6 bases). This CDR3 is built from 15 residues. Germline CDR1 reads LGHNA; CDR2 reads YSLEER. V gave up 0 bases and J gave up 14 bases, with 19 bases separating them. The CDR3 is CASSQDMTGPGALFF. The CDR3 DNA reads as TGCGCCAGCAGCCAAGACATGACAGGCCCGGGCGCGCTGTTTTTT.

This clonotype appeared a few times. The chain carries TRBV10-1 and TRBJ2-3; the D is unclear. CDR3 length equals 12 residues. Germline values: CDR1 WNHNN, CDR2 SYGVQD (reference sequence). The germline V and J ends were trimmed by 3 bases and 3 bases, with 4 bases remaining between them. The CDR3 loop reads CASSEPTDTQYF. The CDR3 DNA reads as TGCGCCAGCAGTGAACCTACAGATACGCAGTATTTT.

This clonotype was counted between two and nine times. The V gene is TRBV7-2, the J gene TRBJ2-6; 7 nucleotides align to TRBD1. The V and J ends lost 3 bases and 3 bases, in that order; junction bases with no gene match: 2. The length of the CDR3 is 15 residues. From germline, CDR1 is SGHTA and CDR2 FQGNSA. Written as DNA, the CDR3 is TGTGCCAGCAGCTTTAGGGGGCTTGGGGCCAACGTCCTGACTTTC. Protein: CASSFRGLGANVLTF.

This clonotype was observed a few times. V gene TRBV7-9 combines with J gene TRBJ1-2, with 7 positions matching TRBD1. The CDR3 runs to 15 residues. Germline CDR1 and CDR2: SEHNR and FQNEAQ (reference sequence). After removal of 5 bases from V and 5 bases from J, the junction contained 11 bases not matched to a gene. The CDR3 DNA follows: TGTGCCAGCAGCGGGGTTCGGGACAGCACTTATGGCTACACCTTC. Encoded protein: CASSGVRDSTYGYTF.

This clonotype was recorded many times. The chain carries TRBV20-1 and TRBJ1-2; perhaps TRBD1 as D (5 bases). The CDR3 extends over 14 amino acids. Trimming took 3 bases from V and 8 from J, leaving 19 bases between them. Per the germline V gene, CDR1 is DFQATT and CDR2 is SNEGSKA (reference sequence). CDR3 amino acids: CSASPPGLRKGYTF. The DNA of the CDR3 is TGCAGTGCTAGCCCCCCGGGGCTACGGAAGGGCTACACCTTC.